This TCR beta chain originates from a study of T cells in Graves' hyperthyroidism and ophthalmopathy. About the study: Peripheral blood was obtained at initial diagnosis, preceding any treatment.

Amplification of TCR beta CDR3 regions used RNA as the template. The HTBI primer set was used in a first-round RT-PCR of the TCR CDR3. A single record per CDR3 protein comes from TCRdb applying MiXCR to the multiplex PCR reads. This table has about 560,000 distinct CDR3 sequences, roughly 15% appearing once. Overall study results and limits: The model foresaw ophthalmopathy a median around 6 months prior to onset.

Note on this clonotype: Its antigen is unknown.

Between the trimmed V and J ends, which lost 4 bases and 5 bases, there was a span of 10 bases. CDR3 length: 14 residues. Germline V CDR1 and CDR2: SGHDT, YYEEEE. Newly diagnosed hyperthyroidism patients aged 18 to 65 years had disease lasting under 2 months. V and J are TRBV5-6 and TRBJ1-6; D remains ambiguous. This TCR derives from a middle-aged woman with Graves' hyperthyroidism. What was sequenced was blood. CDR3 nucleotides: TGTGCCAGCAGCAAGGGCCGCCATAATTCACCCCTCCACTTT. Amino acid sequence: CASSKGRHNSPLHF. Full variable domain (missing parts from reference TRBV5-6 and TRBJ1-6): DAGVTQSPTHLIKTRGQQVTLRCSPKSGHDTVSWYQQALGQGPQFIFQYYEEEERQRGNFPDRFSGHQFPNYSSELNVNALLLGDSALYLCASSKGRHNSPLHFGNGTRLTVT.